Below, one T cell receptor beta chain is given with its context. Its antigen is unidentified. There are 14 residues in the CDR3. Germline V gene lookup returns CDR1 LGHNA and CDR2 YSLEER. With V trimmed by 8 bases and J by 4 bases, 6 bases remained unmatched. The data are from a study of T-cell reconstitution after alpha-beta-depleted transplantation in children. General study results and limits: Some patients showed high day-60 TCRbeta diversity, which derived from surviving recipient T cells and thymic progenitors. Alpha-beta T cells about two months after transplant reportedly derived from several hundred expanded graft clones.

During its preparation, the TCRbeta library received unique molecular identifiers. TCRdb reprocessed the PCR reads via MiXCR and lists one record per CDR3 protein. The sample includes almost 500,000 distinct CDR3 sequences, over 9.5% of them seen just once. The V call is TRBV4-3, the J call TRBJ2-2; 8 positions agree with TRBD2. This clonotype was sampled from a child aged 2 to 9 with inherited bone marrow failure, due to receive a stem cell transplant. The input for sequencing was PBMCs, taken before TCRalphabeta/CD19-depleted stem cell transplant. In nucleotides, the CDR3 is TGCGCCAGCGGACTAGCAGGATCCACCGGGGAGCTGTTTTTT. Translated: CASGLAGSTGELFF.